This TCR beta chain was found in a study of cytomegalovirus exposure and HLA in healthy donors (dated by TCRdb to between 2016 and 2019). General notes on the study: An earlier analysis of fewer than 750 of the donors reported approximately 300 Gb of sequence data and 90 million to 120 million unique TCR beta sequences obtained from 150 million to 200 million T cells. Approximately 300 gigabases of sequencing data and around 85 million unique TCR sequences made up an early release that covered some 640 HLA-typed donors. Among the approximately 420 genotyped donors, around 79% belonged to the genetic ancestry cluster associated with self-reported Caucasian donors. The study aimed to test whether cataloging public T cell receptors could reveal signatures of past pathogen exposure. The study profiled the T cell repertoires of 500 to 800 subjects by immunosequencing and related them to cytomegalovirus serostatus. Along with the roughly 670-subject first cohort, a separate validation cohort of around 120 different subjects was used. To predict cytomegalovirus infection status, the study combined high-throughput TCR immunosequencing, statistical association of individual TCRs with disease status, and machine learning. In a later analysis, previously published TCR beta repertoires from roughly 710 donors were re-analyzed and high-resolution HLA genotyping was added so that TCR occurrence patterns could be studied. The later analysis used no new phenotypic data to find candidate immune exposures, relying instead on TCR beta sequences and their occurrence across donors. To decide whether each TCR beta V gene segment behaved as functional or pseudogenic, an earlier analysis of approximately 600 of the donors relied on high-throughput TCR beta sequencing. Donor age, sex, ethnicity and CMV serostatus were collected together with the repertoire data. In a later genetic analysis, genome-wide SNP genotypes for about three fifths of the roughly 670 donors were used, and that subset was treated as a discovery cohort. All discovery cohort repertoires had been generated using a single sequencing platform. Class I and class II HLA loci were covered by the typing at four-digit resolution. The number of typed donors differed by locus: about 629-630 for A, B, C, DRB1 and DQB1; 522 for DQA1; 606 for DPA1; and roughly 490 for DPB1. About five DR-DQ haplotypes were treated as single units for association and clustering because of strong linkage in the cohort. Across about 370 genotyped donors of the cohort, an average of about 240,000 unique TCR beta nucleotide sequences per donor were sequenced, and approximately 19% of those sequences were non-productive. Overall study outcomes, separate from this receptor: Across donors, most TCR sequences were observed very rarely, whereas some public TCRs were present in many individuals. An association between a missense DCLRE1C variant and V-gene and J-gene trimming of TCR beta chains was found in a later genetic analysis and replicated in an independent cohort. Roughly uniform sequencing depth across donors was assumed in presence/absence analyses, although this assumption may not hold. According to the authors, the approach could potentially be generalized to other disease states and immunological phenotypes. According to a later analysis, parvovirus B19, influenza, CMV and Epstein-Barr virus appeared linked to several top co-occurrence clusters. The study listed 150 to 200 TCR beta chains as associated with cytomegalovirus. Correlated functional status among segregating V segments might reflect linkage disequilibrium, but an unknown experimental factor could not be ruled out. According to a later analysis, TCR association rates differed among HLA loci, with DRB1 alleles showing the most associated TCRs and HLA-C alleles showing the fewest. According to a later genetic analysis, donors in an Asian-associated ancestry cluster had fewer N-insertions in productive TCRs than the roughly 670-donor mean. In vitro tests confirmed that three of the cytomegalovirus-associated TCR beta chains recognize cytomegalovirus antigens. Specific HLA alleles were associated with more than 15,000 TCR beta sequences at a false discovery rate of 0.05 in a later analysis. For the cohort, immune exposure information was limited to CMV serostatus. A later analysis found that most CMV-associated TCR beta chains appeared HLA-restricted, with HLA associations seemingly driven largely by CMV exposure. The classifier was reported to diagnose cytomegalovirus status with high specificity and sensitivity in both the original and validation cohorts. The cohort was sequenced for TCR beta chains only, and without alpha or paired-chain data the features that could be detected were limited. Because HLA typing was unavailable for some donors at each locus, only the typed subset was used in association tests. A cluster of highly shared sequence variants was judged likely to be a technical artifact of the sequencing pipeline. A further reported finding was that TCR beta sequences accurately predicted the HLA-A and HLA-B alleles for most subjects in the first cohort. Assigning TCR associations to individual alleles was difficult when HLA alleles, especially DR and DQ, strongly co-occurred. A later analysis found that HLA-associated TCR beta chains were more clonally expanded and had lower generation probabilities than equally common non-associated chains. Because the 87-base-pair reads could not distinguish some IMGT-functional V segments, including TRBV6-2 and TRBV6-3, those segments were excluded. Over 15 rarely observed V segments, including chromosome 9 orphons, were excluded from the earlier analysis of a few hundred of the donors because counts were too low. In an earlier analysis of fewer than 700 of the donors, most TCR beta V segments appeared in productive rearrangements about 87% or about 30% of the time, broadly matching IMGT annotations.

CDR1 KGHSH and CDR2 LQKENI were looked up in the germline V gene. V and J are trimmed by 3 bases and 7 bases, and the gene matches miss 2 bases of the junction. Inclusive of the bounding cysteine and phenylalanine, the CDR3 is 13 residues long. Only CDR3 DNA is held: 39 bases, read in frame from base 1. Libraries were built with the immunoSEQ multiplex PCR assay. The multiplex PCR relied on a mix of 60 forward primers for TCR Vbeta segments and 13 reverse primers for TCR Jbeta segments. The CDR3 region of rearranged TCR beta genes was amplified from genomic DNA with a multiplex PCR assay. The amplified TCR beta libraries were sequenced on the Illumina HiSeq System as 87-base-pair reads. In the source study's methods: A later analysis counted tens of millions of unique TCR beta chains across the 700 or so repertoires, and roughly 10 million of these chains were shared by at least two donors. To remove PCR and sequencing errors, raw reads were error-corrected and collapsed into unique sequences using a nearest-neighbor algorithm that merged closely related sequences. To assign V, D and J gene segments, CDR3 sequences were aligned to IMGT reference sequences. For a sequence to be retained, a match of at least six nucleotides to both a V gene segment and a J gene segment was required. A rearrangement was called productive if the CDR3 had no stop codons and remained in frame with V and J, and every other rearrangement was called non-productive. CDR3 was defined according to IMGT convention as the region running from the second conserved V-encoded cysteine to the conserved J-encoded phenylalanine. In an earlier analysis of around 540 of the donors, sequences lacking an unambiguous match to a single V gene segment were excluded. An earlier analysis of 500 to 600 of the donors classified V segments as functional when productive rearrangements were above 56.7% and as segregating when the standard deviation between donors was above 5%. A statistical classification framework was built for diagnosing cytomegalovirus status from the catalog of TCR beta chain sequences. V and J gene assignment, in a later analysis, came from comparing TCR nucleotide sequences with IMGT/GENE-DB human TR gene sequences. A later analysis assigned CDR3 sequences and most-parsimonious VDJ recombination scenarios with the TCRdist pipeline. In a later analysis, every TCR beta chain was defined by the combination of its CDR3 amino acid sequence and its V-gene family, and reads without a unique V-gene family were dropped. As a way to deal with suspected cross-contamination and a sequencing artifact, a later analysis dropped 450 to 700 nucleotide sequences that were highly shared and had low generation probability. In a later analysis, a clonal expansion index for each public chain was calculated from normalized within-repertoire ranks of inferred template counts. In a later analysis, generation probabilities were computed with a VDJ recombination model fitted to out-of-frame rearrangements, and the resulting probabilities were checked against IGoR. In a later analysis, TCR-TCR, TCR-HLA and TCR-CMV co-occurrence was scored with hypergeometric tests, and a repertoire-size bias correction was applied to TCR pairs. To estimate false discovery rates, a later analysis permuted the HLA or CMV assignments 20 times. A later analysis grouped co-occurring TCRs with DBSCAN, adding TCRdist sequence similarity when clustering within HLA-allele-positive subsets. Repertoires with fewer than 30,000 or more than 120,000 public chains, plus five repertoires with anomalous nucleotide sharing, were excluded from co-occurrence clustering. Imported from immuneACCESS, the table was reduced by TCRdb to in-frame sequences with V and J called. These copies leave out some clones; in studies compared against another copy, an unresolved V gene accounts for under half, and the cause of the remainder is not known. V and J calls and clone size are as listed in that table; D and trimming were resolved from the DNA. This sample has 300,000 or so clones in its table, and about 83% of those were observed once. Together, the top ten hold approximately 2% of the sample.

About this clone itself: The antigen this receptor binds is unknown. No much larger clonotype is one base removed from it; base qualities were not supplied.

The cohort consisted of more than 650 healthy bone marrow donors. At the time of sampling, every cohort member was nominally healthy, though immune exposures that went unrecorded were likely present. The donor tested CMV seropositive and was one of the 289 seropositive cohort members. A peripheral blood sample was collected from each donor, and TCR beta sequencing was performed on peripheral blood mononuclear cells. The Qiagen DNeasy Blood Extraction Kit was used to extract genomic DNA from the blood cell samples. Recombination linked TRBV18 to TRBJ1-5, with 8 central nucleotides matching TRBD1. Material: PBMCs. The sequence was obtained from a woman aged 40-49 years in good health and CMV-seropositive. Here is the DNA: TGTGCCAGCTCACCGGACAGGGTCCAGCCCCAGCATTTT. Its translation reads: CASSPDRVQPQHF.